This entry lists 23 T cell receptor beta chains sequenced from one sample in a study of CD8 T cells in Susac syndrome. The authors reverse transcribed roughly 0.5 to 1 ug RNA with random hexamers. Using its own MiXCR run on the immunoSEQ multiplex PCR reads, TCRdb lists one record per CDR3 protein. The table lists some 150,000 distinct CDR3 sequences, 85% to 95% of them singletons. Sequencing input: CD4+ T cells from PBMCs. The receptors come from a human donor with Susac syndrome.

The rearrangement joins TRBV29-1 to TRBJ1-2; D is unresolved. Between the trimmed V and J ends, which lost 7 bases and 6 bases, there was a span of 15 bases. CDR3 length: 12 amino acids. The germline V gene has CDR1 SQVTM and CDR2 ANQGSEA. The CDR3 sequence: CSAIHLVDGYTF. The CDR3 DNA sequence: TGCAGCGCCATTCACCTTGTAGATGGCTACACCTTC.

The J gene is TRBJ2-3, the V gene TRBV7-2; 7 bases match TRBD2. Germline V gene sequence: CDR1 SGHTA, CDR2 FQGNSA. The ends lost 5 bases at V and 3 bases at J; junction bases unmatched: 11. The CDR3 is 16 residues long. The CDR3 DNA reads TGTGCCAGCAGCACACGAGCGGGGATGGGGACAGATACGCAGTATTTT. Residues: CASSTRAGMGTDTQYF.

CDR3 DNA: TGTGCCAGCTCACCTGGGGGACAGGGCCTCAATGAGCAGTTCTTC. Residues: CASSPGGQGLNEQFF. The chain couples TRBV18 to TRBJ2-1; 9 nucleotides agree with TRBD1. With V trimmed by 3 bases and J by 6 bases, 6 bases remained unmatched. Germline assignment: CDR1 KGHSH and CDR2 LQKENI. The CDR3 consists of 15 residues.

As regards this clonotype: Since the CDR3 does not end with the conserved phenylalanine or tryptophan, this likely comes from a read error. The chain recombines TRBV7-8 with TRBJ2-5; tentative D call: TRBD1 (7 bases). The CDR3 is 14 amino acids. V lost 7 bases and J lost 7, with 19 bases in between. Germline loops: CDR1 SGHVS, CDR2 FQNEAQ. CDR3 DNA sequence: TGTGCCAGCACGGCGATTCAGGGGGGCGGGACCCAGTACCTC. It is translated as CASTAIQGGGTQYL.

This rearrangement joins TRBV20-1 to TRBJ1-1; no definite D call. V dropped 0 bases and J dropped 0 bases, with 5 bases sitting between them. The length of the CDR3 is 13 residues. Germline V CDR1 and CDR2: DFQATT, SNEGSKA (reference sequence). The CDR3 bases are TGCAGTGCTAGAGATTTAATGAACACTGAAGCTTTCTTT. Protein: CSARDLMNTEAFF.

For the CDR3, the DNA is TGCAGTGCTACCATATCAGGGGGCGAGCAGTACTTC. It codes for CSATISGGEQYF. The J gene is TRBJ2-7, the V gene TRBV20-1; TRBD1 aligns across 7 bases. With 4 bases clipped from V and 6 bases from J, the junction kept 6 bases outside the gene matches. CDR1 DFQATT and CDR2 SNEGSKA come from the germline V gene (reference sequence). This CDR3 has 12 amino acids.

The chain has TRBV29-1 and TRBJ2-5; tentatively, D is TRBD2 (6 bases). The CDR3 spans 12 residues. V was pared by 7 bases and J by 5 bases, with 14 bases between. CDR1 is SQVTM, CDR2 ANQGSEA, per germline. This CDR3 is CSALTSKETQYF. The CDR3 DNA reads as TGCAGCGCCCTGACTAGTAAGGAGACCCAGTACTTC.

V usage is TRBV5-1 and J usage is TRBJ1-1; D ambiguous. From germline, CDR1 is SGHRS and CDR2 YFSETQ. This CDR3 is 13 amino acids long. The ends were cut back, 3 bases at V and 2 bases at J, with 8 bases in the middle. This chain's CDR3 is CASSSNSNTEAFF. The DNA of the CDR3 is TGCGCCAGCAGCTCGAACAGCAACACTGAAGCTTTCTTT.

The chain combines TRBV27 with TRBJ1-2; 7 positions agree with TRBD1. V was pared by 4 bases and J by 6 bases, with 5 bases of the junction left unmatched. CDR3 length: 13 residues. The V gene's germline CDR1 is MNHEY and CDR2 SMNVEV (reference sequence). This CDR3 reads CASSSVTGNGYTF. CDR3 bases: TGTGCCAGCAGTTCGGTGACAGGGAATGGCTACACCTTC.

The V and J genes are TRBV4-2 and TRBJ2-2; weak D call: TRBD1 (5 bases). V was shortened by 1 base and J by 6 bases, with 9 bases between the two germline ends. Germline assignment: CDR1 LGHNA and CDR2 YNFKEQ. CDR3 length equals 14 residues. CDR3 in DNA: TGTGCCAGCAGCCAAGTAATGGGGCCCGGGGAGCTGTTTTTT. Translation: CASSQVMGPGELFF.

This clonotype came up once. The V gene is TRBV20-1, the J gene TRBJ2-1; D possibly uses TRBD1 or TRBD2 (5 bases each). The CDR3 runs to 11 residues. Trimming removed 5 bases from V and 8 bases from J, with 10 bases in between. The germline V gene encodes CDR1 DFQATT and CDR2 SNEGSKA (reference sequence). CDR3 nucleotides: TGCAGTGCTCGGGGCCGGCATGAGCAGTTCTTC. Translated: CSARGRHEQFF.

The rearrangement uses TRBV20-1 and TRBJ2-7; 8 bases fit TRBD1. From germline, CDR1 is DFQATT and CDR2 SNEGSKA (reference sequence). This CDR3 is built from 16 residues. Losses at the gene ends were 1 base for V and 1 base for J; bases not matched to a gene: 9. CDR3 loop: CSARVSRGQGSYEQYF. CDR3 coding DNA: TGCAGTGCTAGAGTGTCCCGAGGACAGGGTTCCTACGAGCAGTACTTC.

The CDR3 loop reads CASSIRGNTGELFF. The CDR3 nucleotides are TGTGCCAGTAGTATCAGGGGAAACACCGGGGAGCTGTTTTTT. The chain is built from TRBV19 and TRBJ2-2, with D tentatively TRBD1 (6 bases). Germline assignment: CDR1 LNHDA and CDR2 SQIVND (reference sequence). The CDR3 covers 14 residues. Trimming removed 3 bases at V and 2 bases at J, with 7 bases between.

The genes are TRBV27 and TRBJ2-4, with D uncertain. In germline, CDR1 is MNHEY, CDR2 SMNVEV (reference sequence). Between the trimmed V and J ends, which lost 6 bases and 7 bases, there was a span of 7 bases. The CDR3 length is 11 residues. The CDR3 nucleotides are TGTGCCAGCAGCATGGGTAACATTCAGTACTTC. Encoded protein: CASSMGNIQYF.

Comment on this clonotype: A read error may produce the germline difference seen at one junction end. The genes are TRBV9 and TRBJ2-7; D unclear. CDR1 and CDR2 (germline): SGDLS, YYNGEE. The CDR3 covers 14 residues. The CDR3 DNA reads TGTGCCAACAGCGTAGGAGACACCACTCGGGAGCAGTACTTC. Its protein is CANSVGDTTREQYF.

The rearrangement links TRBV29-1 to TRBJ1-1; D gene unclear. V lost 0 bases, J lost 6 bases, and 5 bases lay in between. There are 11 residues in the CDR3. Germline lookup yields CDR1 SQVTM and CDR2 ANQGSEA. The CDR3 DNA follows: TGCAGCGTTGAAGATCCGGCTGAAGCTTTCTTT. This gives the protein CSVEDPAEAFF.

The gene calls are TRBV4-1 and TRBJ2-1, with D uncertain. This CDR3 comprises 13 residues. V dropped 4 bases and J dropped 7 bases, with 11 bases sitting between them. From germline, CDR1 is MGHRA and CDR2 YSYEKL. As DNA, the CDR3 is TGCGCCAGCAGCCCCTACGGGCTTAATGAGCAGTTCTTC. Its protein is CASSPYGLNEQFF.

V gene TRBV4-3 combines with J gene TRBJ2-3, with D maybe TRBD2 (7 bases). The CDR3 has 15 residues. Looked up from germline, CDR1 is LGHNA and CDR2 is YSLEER. V was cut by 3 bases and J by 4 bases, with 14 bases left in between. The CDR3, as DNA: TGCGCCAGCAGCCAGGGAGGGGGGCACCCAGATACGCAGTATTTT. The encoded protein is CASSQGGGHPDTQYF.

This chain uses TRBV20-1 with TRBJ1-5, with a tentative D call TRBD1 (6 bases). Looked up from germline, CDR1 is DFQATT and CDR2 is SNEGSKA (reference sequence). The CDR3 loop spans 14 amino acids. V was clipped by 3 bases and J by 4 bases, with 13 bases between them. The CDR3, as DNA: TGCAGTGCTAGCGAGGGCGGGACAAATCAGCCCCAGCATTTT. This translates into CSASEGGTNQPQHF.

The chain couples TRBV29-1 to TRBJ1-2; the match to TRBD1 covers 8 bases. The V segment lost 7 bases and the J segment 2 bases; nucleotides outside the gene matches: 9. CDR1 and CDR2 (germline): SQVTM, ANQGSEA. This CDR3 contains 14 residues. The CDR3 DNA reads TGCAGCGCTCGTGGGACAGGAAACAACTATGGCTACACCTTC. Its protein is CSARGTGNNYGYTF.

The chain links TRBV7-6 to TRBJ2-5; D uncertain. The CDR3 has 11 amino acids. The ends were cut back, 2 bases at V and 5 bases at J, with 3 bases in the middle. Looked up from germline, CDR1 is SGHVS and CDR2 is FNYEAQ. The CDR3 bases are TGTGCCAGCAGCTTATCCGAGACCCAGTACTTC. Translated, it gives CASSLSETQYF.

The V and J genes are TRBV7-3 and TRBJ2-1, with 7 bases identical to TRBD2. This CDR3 has 14 residues. V lost 5 bases to trimming and J lost 9 bases; unmatched junction nucleotides: 10. The germline CDR1 and CDR2 sequences are SGHTA and FQGTGA. CDR3 residues: CASSRGDYKGEQFF. As DNA, the CDR3 is TGTGCCAGCAGCCGAGGGGACTACAAAGGTGAGCAGTTCTTC.

The rearrangement uses TRBV25-1 and TRBJ2-1; 9 bases line up with TRBD1. Trimming removed 6 bases from V and 7 bases from J; junction bases left unmatched: 10. Germline CDR1 reads MGHDK; CDR2 reads SYGVNS. The CDR3 is made up of 15 amino acids. The CDR3 DNA is TGTGCCAGCAGCCAGGGACAGGGTTGGCTTAATGAGCAGTTCTTC. It translates to CASSQGQGWLNEQFF.